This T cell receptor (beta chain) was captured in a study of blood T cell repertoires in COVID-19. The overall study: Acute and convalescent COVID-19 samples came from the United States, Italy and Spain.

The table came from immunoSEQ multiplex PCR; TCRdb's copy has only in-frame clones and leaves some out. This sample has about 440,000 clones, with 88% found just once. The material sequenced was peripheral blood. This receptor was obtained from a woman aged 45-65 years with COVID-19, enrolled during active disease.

DNA for the CDR3: TGTGCCAGCAGGGACAGGGGTCTGAGTCGATCACCCCTCCACTTT. It is translated as CASRDRGLSRSPLHF. The chain combines TRBV2 with TRBJ1-6, with 9 bases aligning to TRBD1. The V gene end was trimmed by 6 bases and the J gene end by 10 bases; junction bases not matched to a gene: 10. This CDR3 has 15 residues. Germline loops: CDR1 SNHLY, CDR2 FYNNEI.